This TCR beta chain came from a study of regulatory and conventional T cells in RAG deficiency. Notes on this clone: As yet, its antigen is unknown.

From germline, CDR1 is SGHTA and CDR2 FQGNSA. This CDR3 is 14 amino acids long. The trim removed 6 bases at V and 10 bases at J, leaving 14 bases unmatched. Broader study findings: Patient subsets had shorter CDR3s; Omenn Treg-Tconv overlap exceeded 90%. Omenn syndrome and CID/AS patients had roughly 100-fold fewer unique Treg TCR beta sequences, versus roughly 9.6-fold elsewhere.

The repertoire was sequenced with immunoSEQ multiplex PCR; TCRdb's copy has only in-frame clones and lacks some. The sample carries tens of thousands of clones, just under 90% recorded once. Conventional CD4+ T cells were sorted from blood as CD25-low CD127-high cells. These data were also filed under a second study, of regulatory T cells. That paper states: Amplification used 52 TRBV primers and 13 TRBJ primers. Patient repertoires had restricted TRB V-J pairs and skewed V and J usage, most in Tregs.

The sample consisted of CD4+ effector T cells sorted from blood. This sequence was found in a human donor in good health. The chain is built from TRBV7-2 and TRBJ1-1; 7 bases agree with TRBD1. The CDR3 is CASSRSGGFRGAFF. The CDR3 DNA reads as TGTGCCAGCAGTCGATCAGGGGGTTTTCGGGGAGCTTTCTTT.